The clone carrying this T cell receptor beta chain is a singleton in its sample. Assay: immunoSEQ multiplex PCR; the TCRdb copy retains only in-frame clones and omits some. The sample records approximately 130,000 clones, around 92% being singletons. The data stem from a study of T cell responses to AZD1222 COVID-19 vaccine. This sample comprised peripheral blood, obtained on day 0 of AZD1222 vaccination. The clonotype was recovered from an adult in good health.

This chain's CDR3 is CASSPTRGHGELFF. DNA of the CDR3: TGTGCCAGCAGCCCGACCCGGGGACACGGGGAGCTGTTTTTT. This rearrangement joins TRBV5-8 to TRBJ2-2, with a possible D match to TRBD1 (6 bases). Per germline, CDR1 SGHTS and CDR2 YDEGEE. The length of the CDR3 is 14 residues. Trimming took off 4 bases at V and 7 bases at J, with 14 bases between the two ends.